The entry below gives a single T cell receptor (beta chain) sequence along with its context. Its antigen is as yet unknown. The data stem from a study of tumor-infiltrating lymphocytes in localized non-small cell lung cancer. In the study overall: Each patient gave resected tumor and non-adjacent uninvolved lung tissue. Study-wide points: Not all patients were TCR sequenced, owing to tissue quantity. No link was found between tumor T-cell fraction and recurrence-free survival.

Some clones are missing from TCRdb's copy, which holds only in-frame ones; the method was immunoSEQ multiplex PCR. Of approximately 21,000 clones in the sample, approximately 80% are singletons; the top ten hold about 3.6%. The CDR3 extends over 15 amino acids. Germline V gene lookup returns CDR1 SGHRS and CDR2 YFSETQ. V lost 1 base and J 0 bases, leaving 11 bases between the germline ends. The sequence derives from a human donor with non-small cell lung cancer. The chain uses TRBV5-1 and TRBJ2-7; perhaps TRBD1 as D (5 bases). The sequenced sample was lung tumor tissue. The CDR3 reads CASSLLSGSSYEQYF. The CDR3 DNA reads as TGCGCCAGCAGCTTGCTTTCAGGGTCCTCCTACGAGCAGTACTTC.